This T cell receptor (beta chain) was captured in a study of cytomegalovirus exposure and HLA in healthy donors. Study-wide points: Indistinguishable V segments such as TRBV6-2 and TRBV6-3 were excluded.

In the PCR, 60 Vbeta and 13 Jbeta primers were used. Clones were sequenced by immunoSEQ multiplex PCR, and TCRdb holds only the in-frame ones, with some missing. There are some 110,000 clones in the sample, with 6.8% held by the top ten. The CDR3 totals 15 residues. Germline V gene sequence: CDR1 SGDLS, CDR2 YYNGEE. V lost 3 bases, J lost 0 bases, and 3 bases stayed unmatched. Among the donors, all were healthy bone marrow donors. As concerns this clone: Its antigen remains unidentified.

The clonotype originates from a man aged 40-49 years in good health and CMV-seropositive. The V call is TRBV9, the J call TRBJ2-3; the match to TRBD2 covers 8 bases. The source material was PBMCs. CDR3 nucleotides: TGTGCCAGCAGCGACCGGACTAGCAGCACAGATACGCAGTATTTT. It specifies CASSDRTSSTDTQYF.